The clone carrying this T cell receptor (beta chain) was seen more than once but under ten times. Its antigen is currently unknown. This sample is part of a study of OX40 agonist ivuxolimab in advanced cancers. On the study more broadly: The patients received agonistic anti-OX40 (CD134) antibody ivuxolimab. Regarding the study as a whole: It was also the case that some nonresponders had low normalized T-cell clonal expansion.

Germline V gives CDR1 LNHDA, CDR2 SQIVND (reference sequence). The CDR3 is 15 amino acids. The J segment lost 7 bases and the V segment lost 1 base, leaving 7 bases of the junction unmatched. The method was immunoSEQ multiplex PCR; TCRdb's version includes in-frame clones alone and lacks a portion of them. The sample has more than 85,000 clones, about 90% seen once. The receptor was isolated from an adult with an advanced solid tumor such as melanoma, head and neck, liver or kidney cancer. The V gene is TRBV19, the J gene TRBJ2-5; 9 bases align to TRBD1. The starting material was CD4+ or CD8+ T cells sorted from blood, obtained in a trial of the OX40 agonist ivuxolimab. CDR3 sequence reads: CASSIGTGVGGTQYF. CDR3 nucleotides: TGTGCCAGTAGTATAGGGACAGGGGTTGGTGGGACCCAGTACTTC.